The entry below describes one T cell receptor beta chain. Its antigen remains unidentified. Treatment meaning: roughly 10-day PBMC culture with coronavirus spike peptide pools or control peptides (ViraFEST assay). The positive PCR dates, which preceded the US Alpha, Beta and Delta variants, fell between March and December 2020. This specimen comes from a study of vaccination and CD4 T cells after COVID-19. Cultured CD4+ T cell DNA was sequenced using the Oncomine TCR Beta short-read assay. TCRdb processed the PCR reads anew with MiXCR; each CDR3 protein has one entry. The data hold about 20,000 distinct CDR3 sequences, with under 65% observed a single time. This CDR3 region has 16 residues. Germline assignment: CDR1 DFQATT and CDR2 SNEGSKA (reference sequence). The V and J ends lost 6 bases and 1 base, in that order; junction bases with no gene match: 13.

This receptor was taken from a human donor who had recovered from COVID-19. The material sequenced was CD4+ T cells from blood, cultured in vitro, taken after SARS-CoV-2 vaccination. The chain carries TRBV20-1 and TRBJ1-1; 8 bases line up with TRBD1. CDR3 protein: CSASGSRGLRNTEAFF. For the CDR3, the DNA is TGCAGTGCGAGTGGGTCCAGGGGGCTGAGGAACACTGAAGCTTTCTTT.